These 8 T cell receptor beta chains came from one sample sequenced in a study of OX40 agonist ivuxolimab in advanced cancers. Sequenced by immunoSEQ multiplex PCR; TCRdb stores in-frame clones only, minus some. The top ten hold approximately 6% of the sample, which has about 48,000 clones, roughly 87% seen once. Sequenced here: CD4+ or CD8+ T cells sorted from blood, sampled in a trial of the OX40 agonist ivuxolimab. The receptors originated from an adult with an advanced solid tumor such as melanoma, head and neck, liver or kidney cancer.

The rearrangement links TRBV4-1 to TRBJ2-7; TRBD2 is a possible D gene (6 bases). This CDR3 comprises 14 residues. Germline CDR1 reads MGHRA; CDR2 reads YSYEKL. With 0 bases removed from V and 1 base from J, the gap between germline ends came to 7 bases. The CDR3 loop is CASSQEGLSYEQYF. CDR3 bases: TGCGCCAGCAGCCAAGAGGGACTGTCCTACGAGCAGTACTTC.

The chain recombines TRBV15 with TRBJ1-5; 7 positions match TRBD1. V lost 2 bases and J lost 7; bases outside the gene matches: 5. The CDR3 covers 14 residues. The germline V gene has CDR1 LNHNV and CDR2 YYDKDF (reference sequence). The CDR3 DNA reads TGTGCCACCAGCAGACAAACAGGGGACCAGCCCCAGCATTTT. It is translated as CATSRQTGDQPQHF.

J is TRBJ2-1 and V is TRBV9; 9 nucleotides line up with TRBD2. Trimming took 0 bases from V and 6 from J; bases not matched to a gene: 4. CDR3 length: 15 residues. CDR1 is SGDLS, CDR2 YYNGEE, per germline. CDR3 coding DNA: TGTGCCAGCAGCGTAGGCGGGAGGGCCGGCAATGAGCAGTTCTTC. As protein: CASSVGGRAGNEQFF.

The chain joins TRBV6-5 to TRBJ2-1, with 8 bases that match TRBD2. V trimming: 10 bases; J trimming: 3 bases; junction bases outside the gene matches: 11. Germline-derived CDR1 and CDR2 are MNHEY and SVGAGI. The CDR3 runs 15 residues. The CDR3 reads CATGNSGDFYNEQFF. The CDR3 DNA sequence: TGTGCCACTGGAAATAGCGGGGATTTCTACAATGAGCAGTTCTTC.

This clone has a single count. The chain joins TRBV5-1 to TRBJ1-3, with TRBD1 identical over 8 bases. The CDR3 has 15 amino acids. Germline V CDR1 and CDR2: SGHRS, YFSETQ. V gave up 2 bases and J gave up 4 bases; unmatched junction bases: 5. In DNA, the CDR3 is TGCGCCAGCAGCTTTGGACAGGGAGCAGGAAACACCATATATTTT. Its protein is CASSFGQGAGNTIYF. The full variable domain, in which reference TRBV5-1 and TRBJ1-3 provide the parts outside the CDR3, is KAGVTQTPRYLIKTRGQQVTLSCSPISGHRSVSWYQQTPGQGLQFLFEYFSETQRNKGNFPGRFSGRQFSNSRSEMNVSTLELGDSALYLCASSFGQGAGNTIYFGEGSWLTVV.

This rearrangement joins TRBV4-3 to TRBJ2-7, with 11 bases identical to TRBD2. This CDR3 is built from 15 residues. Looked up from germline, CDR1 is LGHNA and CDR2 is YSLEER. Losses at the gene ends were 3 bases for V and 0 bases for J; bases not matched to a gene: 1. The CDR3 sequence: CASSHLAGGSYEQYF. As DNA, the CDR3 is TGCGCCAGCAGCCACCTAGCGGGAGGCTCCTACGAGCAGTACTTC.

J is TRBJ1-2 and V is TRBV4-1; TRBD1 might be the D (6 bases). Germline V gives CDR1 MGHRA, CDR2 YSYEKL. Trimming removed 0 bases at V and 6 bases at J, with 17 bases between. This CDR3 comprises 16 residues. This CDR3 is CASSQEVPQGRDGYTF. The CDR3, as DNA: TGCGCCAGCAGCCAAGAGGTCCCGCAGGGGCGGGATGGCTACACCTTC.

The chain uses TRBV28 and TRBJ2-1; 9 positions match TRBD2. The CDR3 runs 17 residues. Germline CDR1 MDHEN, CDR2 SYDVKM. With V trimmed by 3 bases and J by 5 bases, 11 bases remained unmatched. For the CDR3, the DNA is TGTGCCAGCAGTTTGAGAGGGGGACTAGCAGGAAACAATGAGCAGTTCTTC. Amino acid sequence: CASSLRGGLAGNNEQFF.